A selection of T cell receptor beta chains follows, all from one sample in a study of blood T cells in healthy people across ages. MiXCR was run by TCRdb on the 5' RACE reads, yielding one entry per CDR3 protein. The sample holds 630,000 or so distinct CDR3 sequences; roughly 30% are singletons and the top ten take approximately 15%. Sequences were obtained from blood. These receptors were obtained from a woman of 80 years or more in good health. Each CDR3 is given with its conserved first and last residue. D genes are given only for firm matches. Expanded clones get a size class; other rows say once, few or many, or leave the size out.

j_call	d_call	v_call	clone_size	cdr3_aa	cdr3_nt
TRBJ2-1	TRBD1	TRBV5-1	many	CASSASQGAGEQFF	TGCGCCAGCAGCGCGTCACAGGGGGCTGGTGAGCAGTTCTTC
TRBJ1-5	TRBD1	TRBV2	many	CASRTGASQPQHF	TGTGCCAGCAGAACAGGGGCGAGTCAGCCCCAGCATTTT
TRBJ1-2	.	TRBV4-1	few	CASSQARPSANYGYTF	TGCGCCAGCAGCCAAGCCCGACCCTCAGCTAACTATGGCTACACCTTC
TRBJ2-4	TRBD2	TRBV7-2	many	CASSPEGGRLNIQYF	TGTGCCAGCAGCCCCGAGGGAGGGCGTCTGAACATTCAGTACTTC
TRBJ1-1	.	TRBV9	.	CASSVAGLNTEAFF	TGTGCCAGCAGCGTAGCGGGTTTGAACACTGAAGCTTTCTTT
TRBJ2-5	.	TRBV6-2/TRBV6-3	many	CASSDKGLLGQETQYF	TGTGCCAGCAGTGATAAGGGACTGCTCGGTCAAGAGACCCAGTACTTC
TRBJ2-7	TRBD2	TRBV5-1	many	CASSLLLAGSGGYEQYF	TGCGCCAGCAGCTTGTTACTAGCGGGTTCAGGCGGTTACGAGCAGTACTTC
TRBJ2-5	.	TRBV7-3	many	CASSLRASTGTQYF	TGTGCCAGCAGCTTGAGGGCCTCTACCGGGACCCAGTACTTC
TRBJ1-2	TRBD1	TRBV5-1	many	CASNRDRGHGYTF	TGCGCCAGCAACCGGGACAGGGGACATGGCTACACCTTC
TRBJ2-7	.	TRBV24-1	.	CATSDSGTPGAEQYF	TGTGCCACCAGTGATTCCGGGACACCAGGGGCCGAGCAGTACTTC
TRBJ1-1	TRBD1	TRBV7-2	many	CASSFPSGGKTEAFF	TGTGCCAGCAGCTTTCCATCAGGGGGCAAAACTGAAGCTTTCTTT
TRBJ2-7	.	TRBV9	few	CASSLQDRTGQYF	TGTGCCAGCAGCTTACAGGACCGCACCGGGCAGTACTTC
TRBJ2-3	.	TRBV5-5	.	CASTLKGGHFTDTQYF	TGTGCCAGCACCCTCAAAGGTGGTCATTTCACAGATACGCAGTATTTT
TRBJ2-3	TRBD2	TRBV20-1	.	CSAYTSGSRDTQYF	TGCAGTGCGTACACTAGCGGGAGCCGAGATACGCAGTATTTT
TRBJ1-1	TRBD1	TRBV12-3/TRBV12-4	.	CASSTKQGARNTEAFF	TGTGCCAGCAGTACGAAACAGGGGGCGCGAAACACTGAAGCTTTCTTT